A selection of T cell receptor beta chains follows, all from one sample in a study of T-cell reconstitution after alpha-beta-depleted transplantation in children. TCRdb re-called the PCR reads with MiXCR, one entry per CDR3 protein. The repertoire holds over 150,000 distinct CDR3 sequences, with less than 15% as singletons. This specimen consisted of PBMCs from the stem cell graft donor, obtained from the stem cell graft. These receptors came from a human donor who donated a stem cell graft to a child with acute lymphoblastic leukemia. Each CDR3 is given with its conserved first and last residue. Fields, in order: D gene, V gene, clone size, J gene, CDR3 protein, CDR3 DNA. A D gene is named only where the DNA matches it firmly. The listing skips clone size in some rows; elsewhere it reads once, few, many or a size class.

NA	TRBV7-8	once	TRBJ2-5	CASSLAGGTRGGETQYF	TGTGCCAGCAGCTTAGCGGGGGGTACACGGGGAGGAGAGACCCAGTACTTC
NA	TRBV10-3	many	TRBJ2-7	CAIAGSYEQYF	TGTGCCATAGCGGGCTCCTACGAGCAGTACTTC
NA	TRBV6-1	many	TRBJ2-5	CASSEAMGAPETQYF	TGTGCCAGCAGTGAAGCTATGGGGGCTCCAGAGACCCAGTACTTC
NA	TRBV6-5	many	TRBJ2-7	CASSYLGSRYEQYF	TGTGCCAGCAGTTACCTCGGGAGTAGGTACGAGCAGTACTTC
TRBD2	TRBV5-4	many	TRBJ2-1	CASSLGREAYNEQFF	TGTGCCAGCAGCTTGGGTCGGGAGGCCTACAATGAGCAGTTCTTC
NA	TRBV6-6	NA	TRBJ2-1	CASSQPSDKQFF	TGTGCCAGCAGCCAGCCCTCGGACAAGCAGTTCTTC
NA	TRBV7-2	many	TRBJ1-5	CASSSDNQPQHF	TGTGCCAGCAGCTCAGACAATCAGCCCCAGCATTTT
TRBD2	TRBV7-9	many	TRBJ2-5	CASSRGTSGSSKTQYF	TGTGCCAGCAGCCGTGGGACTAGCGGGAGCTCAAAGACCCAGTACTTC
NA	TRBV7-8	many	TRBJ1-1	CASSLALTGLNTEAFF	TGTGCCAGCAGCTTAGCCCTTACAGGGTTGAACACTGAAGCTTTCTTT
TRBD2	TRBV11-2	few	TRBJ2-3	CASSLETSGIFGTDTQYF	TGTGCCAGCAGCTTAGAGACTAGCGGGATTTTTGGGACAGATACGCAGTATTTT
NA	TRBV7-2	NA	TRBJ1-2	CASSLGAAADYGYTF	TGTGCCAGCAGCTTAGGGGCAGCCGCTGACTATGGCTACACCTTC
NA	TRBV7-9	many	TRBJ2-7	CASSLQDEQYF	TGTGCCAGCAGCTTGCAGGACGAGCAGTACTTC
TRBD1	TRBV24-1	few	TRBJ1-5	CATPEFIDGQGRGKPQHF	TGTGCCACCCCAGAGTTCATCGACGGACAGGGTAGGGGGAAGCCCCAGCATTTT
TRBD2	TRBV6-1	many	TRBJ2-7	CASRGSRGGGEEQYF	TGTGCCAGCAGAGGAAGTCGCGGGGGTGGGGAAGAGCAGTACTTC
TRBD2	TRBV4-1	NA	TRBJ2-7	CASSQDGARLAGGPGEQYF	TGCGCCAGCAGCCAAGATGGGGCCCGACTAGCGGGAGGGCCGGGCGAGCAGTACTTC
NA	TRBV4-2	NA	TRBJ1-4	CASSPPRGEEKLFF	TGTGCCAGCAGCCCCCCACGAGGCGAAGAAAAACTGTTTTTT
NA	TRBV3-1	many	TRBJ2-4	CASSPYISDRMAKNIQYF	TGTGCCAGCAGCCCCTACATCTCCGACCGGATGGCCAAAAACATTCAGTACTTC
TRBD2	TRBV5-1	many	TRBJ2-1	CASSLLAGALYNEQFF	TGCGCCAGCAGCTTGCTAGCGGGAGCCCTCTACAATGAGCAGTTCTTC
NA	TRBV5-1	many	TRBJ1-1	CASSLEGTVNTEAFF	TGCGCCAGCAGCCTAGAAGGGACGGTGAACACTGAAGCTTTCTTT
NA	TRBV5-1	many	TRBJ2-4	CASSLDEAGNIQYF	TGCGCCAGCAGCTTGGATGAAGCAGGAAACATTCAGTACTTC
NA	TRBV3-1	many	TRBJ2-7	CASSPGISYEQYF	TGTGCCAGCAGCCCGGGGATTAGCTACGAGCAGTACTTC
NA	TRBV3-2	many	TRBJ2-1	CASSYSGRAGGSYNEQFF	TGTGCCAGCAGTTATAGCGGGAGGGCCGGCGGCTCCTACAATGAGCAGTTCTTC
NA	TRBV20-1	few	TRBJ1-3	CSARLYGNTIYF	TGCAGTGCTAGACTTTACGGAAACACCATATATTTT
NA	TRBV5-1	few	TRBJ1-5	CASSLGQGQNNQPQHF	TGCGCCAGCAGCTTGGGCCAAGGACAGAACAATCAGCCCCAGCATTTT
NA	TRBV7-9	many	TRBJ1-1	CASTPRTEYTEAFF	TGTGCCAGCACACCCAGGACGGAATACACTGAAGCTTTCTTT
NA	TRBV5-1	many	TRBJ1-1	CASSLVGGQAEAFF	TGCGCCAGCAGCTTGGTAGGGGGTCAGGCTGAAGCTTTCTTT
NA	TRBV28	many	TRBJ2-1	CASTSRGRNEQFF	TGTGCCAGCACCTCTAGAGGAAGAAATGAGCAGTTCTTC
NA	TRBV29-1	NA	TRBJ2-6	CSVEGQSGANGLTF	TGCAGCGTTGAAGGCCAATCTGGGGCCAACGGCCTGACTTTC
NA	TRBV20-1	many	TRBJ1-5	CSAKEGPQHF	TGCAGTGCAAAGGAAGGGCCCCAGCATTTT
NA	TRBV5-1	many	TRBJ1-1	CASTTAAMNTEAFF	TGCGCCAGCACGACAGCCGCCATGAACACTGAAGCTTTCTTT
NA	TRBV7-2	NA	TRBJ2-1	CASSSTLGNEQFF	TGTGCCAGCAGCTCCACCTTGGGCAATGAGCAGTTCTTC
NA	TRBV12-3/TRBV12-4	NA	TRBJ2-7	CASRRDRSVGEQYF	TGTGCCAGCAGAAGGGACCGATCCGTGGGGGAGCAGTACTTC
TRBD2	TRBV2	many	TRBJ2-5	CASSAGGPETQYF	TGTGCCAGCAGTGCGGGAGGGCCAGAGACCCAGTACTTC
TRBD1	TRBV7-9	many	TRBJ2-5	CASSWGTAQETQYF	TGTGCCAGCAGCTGGGGGACAGCACAAGAGACCCAGTACTTC
NA	TRBV5-8	many	TRBJ2-5	CASSLGSGIGETQYF	TGTGCCAGCAGCTTGGGATCAGGTATAGGAGAGACCCAGTACTTC
TRBD1	TRBV6-5	many	TRBJ1-2	CASSTGGRLGGYTF	TGTGCCAGCAGTACAGGGGGCAGGTTAGGTGGCTACACCTTC
NA	TRBV2	NA	TRBJ2-1	CASSAYWAGINEQFF	TGTGCCAGCAGCGCCTACTGGGCAGGGATCAATGAGCAGTTCTTC
NA	TRBV5-1	many	TRBJ1-1	CASSLVGEDTEAFF	TGCGCCAGCAGCTTGGTGGGGGAGGACACTGAAGCTTTCTTT
NA	TRBV7-9	many	TRBJ2-5	CASSLQSETQYF	TGTGCCAGCAGCTTACAGAGCGAGACCCAGTACTTC
NA	TRBV20-1	many	TRBJ2-7	CSASPRGEQYF	TGCAGTGCTAGTCCCCGGGGAGAGCAGTACTTC
NA	TRBV7-8	many	TRBJ2-6	CATRLGPPSSGANVLTF	TGTGCCACCCGGCTGGGACCTCCCTCCTCTGGGGCCAACGTCCTGACTTTC
NA	TRBV20-1	many	TRBJ1-1	CSAPPGPRNTEAFF	TGCAGTGCTCCACCCGGGCCCAGGAACACTGAAGCTTTCTTT
NA	TRBV12-3/TRBV12-4	many	TRBJ2-6	CASSFLSSGANVLTF	TGTGCCAGCAGTTTTCTGTCCTCTGGGGCCAACGTCCTGACTTTC
NA	TRBV5-1	many	TRBJ2-1	CASSLVWDNYNEQFF	TGCGCCAGCAGCTTGGTTTGGGACAACTACAATGAGCAGTTCTTC
TRBD2	TRBV20-1	NA	TRBJ2-3	CSAGLAGDRADTQNF	TGCAGTGCTGGACTAGCGGGAGATCGGGCAGATACGCAGAATTTT
NA	TRBV5-1	many	TRBJ2-1	CASSRDPGNEQFF	TGCGCCAGCAGCCGCGATCCGGGCAATGAGCAGTTCTTC
TRBD2	TRBV2	many	TRBJ2-3	CASRIAGPSTDTQYF	TGTGCCAGCAGGATAGCGGGACCTAGCACAGATACGCAGTATTTT
NA	TRBV29-1	NA	TRBJ1-4	CSARGTRGEKLFF	TGCAGCGCTAGGGGAACCAGGGGTGAAAAACTGTTTTTT
NA	TRBV3-1	NA	TRBJ1-2	CASNSQGSYGYTF	TGTGCCAGCAACTCTCAGGGGAGCTATGGCTACACCTTC
TRBD1	TRBV5-5	many	TRBJ2-5	CASSRTGAPQETQYF	TGTGCCAGCAGCAGGACAGGGGCCCCCCAAGAGACCCAGTACTTC
NA	TRBV5-4	few	TRBJ2-2	CASSFGSHQSRWTGELFF	TGTGCCAGCAGCTTTGGTAGCCACCAGTCTCGGTGGACCGGGGAGCTGTTTTTT
NA	TRBV10-2	many	TRBJ1-6	CASSDEGGSPLHF	TGCGCCAGCAGTGACGAGGGAGGTTCACCCCTCCACTTT
TRBD1	TRBV5-8	many	TRBJ1-1	CASRKGQGNTEAFF	TGTGCCAGCCGCAAGGGACAGGGAAACACTGAAGCTTTCTTT
NA	TRBV5-4	many	TRBJ2-2	CASSRQKEDTGELFF	TGTGCCAGCAGCCGACAAAAAGAGGACACCGGGGAGCTGTTTTTT
NA	TRBV5-1	many	TRBJ2-5	CASSGGGVEETQYF	TGCGCCAGCAGCGGAGGGGGAGTCGAGGAGACCCAGTACTTC
NA	TRBV29-1	many	TRBJ1-4	CSVHDGESSEKLFF	TGCAGCGTCCACGACGGGGAGAGTAGTGAAAAACTGTTTTTT
NA	TRBV19	many	TRBJ2-1	CASSIGPTSHEQFF	TGTGCCAGTAGTATTGGACCCACCAGCCACGAGCAGTTCTTC